The clone carrying this T cell receptor beta chain was seen a handful of times. This entry comes from a study of beta chain features in type 1 diabetes. Expressed TCRB transcripts got sequenced, as all isolated RNA was reverse transcribed. The method was immunoSEQ multiplex PCR; TCRdb's version includes in-frame clones alone and lacks a portion of them. The table includes 300,000 to 400,000 clones, 11% detected once. The CDR3 contains 11 residues. V gave up 6 bases and J gave up 8 bases, with 8 bases separating them. Germline V lookup: CDR1 MNHNY, CDR2 SVGAGI (reference sequence). This receptor was taken from a woman in her 30s in good health. J is TRBJ2-4 and V is TRBV6-6; D gene uncertain. The sequenced material came from naive CD4+ T cells from blood. The DNA for the CDR3 is TGTGCCAGCAGACTAAATTACATTCAGTACTTC. It yields the protein CASRLNYIQYF.